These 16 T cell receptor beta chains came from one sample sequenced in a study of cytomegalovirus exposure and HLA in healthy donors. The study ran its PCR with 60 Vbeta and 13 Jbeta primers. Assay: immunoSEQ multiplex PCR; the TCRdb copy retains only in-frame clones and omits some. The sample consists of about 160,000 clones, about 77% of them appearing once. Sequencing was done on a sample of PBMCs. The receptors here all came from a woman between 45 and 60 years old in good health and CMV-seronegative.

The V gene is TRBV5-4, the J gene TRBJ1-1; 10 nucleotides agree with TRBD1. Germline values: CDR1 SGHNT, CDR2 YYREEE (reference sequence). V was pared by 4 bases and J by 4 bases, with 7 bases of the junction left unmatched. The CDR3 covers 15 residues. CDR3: CASSPFDRGRTEAFF. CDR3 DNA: TGTGCCAGCAGCCCATTTGACAGGGGGCGCACTGAAGCTTTCTTT.

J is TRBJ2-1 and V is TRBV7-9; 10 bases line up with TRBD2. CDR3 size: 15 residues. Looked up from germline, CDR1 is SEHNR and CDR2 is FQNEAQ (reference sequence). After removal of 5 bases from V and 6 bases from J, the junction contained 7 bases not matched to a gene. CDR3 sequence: CASSPGGTSANEQFF. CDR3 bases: TGTGCCAGCAGCCCCGGGGGGACTAGCGCCAATGAGCAGTTCTTC.

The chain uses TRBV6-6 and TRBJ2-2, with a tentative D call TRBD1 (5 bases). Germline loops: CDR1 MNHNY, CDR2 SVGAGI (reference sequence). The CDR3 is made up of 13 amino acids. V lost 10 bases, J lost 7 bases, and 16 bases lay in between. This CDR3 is CATLLPGFGELFF. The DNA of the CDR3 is TGTGCCACCTTACTACCAGGGTTCGGGGAGCTGTTTTTT.

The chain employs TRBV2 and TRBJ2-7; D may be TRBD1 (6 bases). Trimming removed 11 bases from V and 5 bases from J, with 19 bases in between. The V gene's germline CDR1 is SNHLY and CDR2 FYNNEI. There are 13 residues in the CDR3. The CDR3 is CAGNRATFDEQYF. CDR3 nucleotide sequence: TGTGCCGGCAACAGGGCTACGTTCGACGAGCAGTACTTC.

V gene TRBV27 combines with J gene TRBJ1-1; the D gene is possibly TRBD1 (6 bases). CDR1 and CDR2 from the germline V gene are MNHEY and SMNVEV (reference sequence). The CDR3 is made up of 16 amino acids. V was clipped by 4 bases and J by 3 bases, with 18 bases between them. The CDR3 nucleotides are TGTGCCAGCAGTTCCAGTTGGGGGCGCCGGGACACTGAAGCTTTCTTT. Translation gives CASSSSWGRRDTEAFF.

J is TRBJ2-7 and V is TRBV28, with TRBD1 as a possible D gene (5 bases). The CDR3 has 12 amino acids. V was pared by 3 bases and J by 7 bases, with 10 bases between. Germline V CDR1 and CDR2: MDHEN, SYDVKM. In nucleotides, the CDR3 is TGTGCCAGCAGTTTCGCAGGGATTGAGCAGTACTTC. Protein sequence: CASSFAGIEQYF.

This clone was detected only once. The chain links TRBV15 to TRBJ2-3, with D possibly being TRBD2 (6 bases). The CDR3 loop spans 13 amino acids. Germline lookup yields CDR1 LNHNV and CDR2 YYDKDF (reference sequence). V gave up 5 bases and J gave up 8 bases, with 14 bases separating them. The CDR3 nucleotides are TGTGCCACCAGCGTAGGGGAGGATTTTACGCAGTATTTT. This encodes CATSVGEDFTQYF.

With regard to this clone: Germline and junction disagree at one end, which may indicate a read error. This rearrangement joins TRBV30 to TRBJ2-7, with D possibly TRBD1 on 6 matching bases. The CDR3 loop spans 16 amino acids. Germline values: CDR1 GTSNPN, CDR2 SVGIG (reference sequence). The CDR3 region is CAWTATGLGISYEQYF. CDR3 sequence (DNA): TGTGCTTGGACCGCTACAGGGCTCGGGATATCCTACGAGCAGTACTTC.

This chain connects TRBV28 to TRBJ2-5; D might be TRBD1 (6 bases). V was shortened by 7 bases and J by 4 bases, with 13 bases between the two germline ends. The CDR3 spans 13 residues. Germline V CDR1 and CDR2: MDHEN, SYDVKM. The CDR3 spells CASKVTGRETQYF. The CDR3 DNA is TGTGCCAGCAAAGTAACAGGGAGAGAGACCCAGTACTTC.

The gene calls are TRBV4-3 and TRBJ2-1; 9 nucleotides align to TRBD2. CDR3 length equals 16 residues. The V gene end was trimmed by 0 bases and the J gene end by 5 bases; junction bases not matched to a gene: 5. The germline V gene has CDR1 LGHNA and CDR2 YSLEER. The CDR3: CASSQDASGVHNEQFF. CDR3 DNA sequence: TGCGCCAGCAGCCAAGACGCTAGCGGGGTTCACAATGAGCAGTTCTTC.

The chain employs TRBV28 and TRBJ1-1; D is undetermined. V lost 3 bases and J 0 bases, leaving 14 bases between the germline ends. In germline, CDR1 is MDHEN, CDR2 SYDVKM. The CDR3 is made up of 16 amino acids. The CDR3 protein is CASSLEAGTLNTEAFF. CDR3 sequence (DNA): TGTGCCAGCAGTTTGGAGGCCGGCACCCTGAACACTGAAGCTTTCTTT.

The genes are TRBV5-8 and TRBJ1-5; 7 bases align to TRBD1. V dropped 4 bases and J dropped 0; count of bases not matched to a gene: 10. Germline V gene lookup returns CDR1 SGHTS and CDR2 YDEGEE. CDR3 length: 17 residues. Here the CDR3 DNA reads TGTGCCAGCAGCCCCGGGACAGTTAAGCTTAGCAATCAGCCCCAGCATTTT. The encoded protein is CASSPGTVKLSNQPQHF.

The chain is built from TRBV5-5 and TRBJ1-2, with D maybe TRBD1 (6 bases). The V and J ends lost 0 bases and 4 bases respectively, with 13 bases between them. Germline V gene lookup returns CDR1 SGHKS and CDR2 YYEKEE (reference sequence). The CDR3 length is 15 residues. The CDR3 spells CASSLEGWGLYGYTF. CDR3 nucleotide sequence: TGTGCCAGCAGCTTGGAGGGCTGGGGGCTCTATGGCTACACCTTC.

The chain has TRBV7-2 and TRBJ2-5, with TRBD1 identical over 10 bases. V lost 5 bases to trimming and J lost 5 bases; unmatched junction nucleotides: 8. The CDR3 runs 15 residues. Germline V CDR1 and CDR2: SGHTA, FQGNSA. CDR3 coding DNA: TGTGCCAGCAGCGCCCGACAGGGGGCTGTGGAGACCCAGTACTTC. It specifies CASSARQGAVETQYF.

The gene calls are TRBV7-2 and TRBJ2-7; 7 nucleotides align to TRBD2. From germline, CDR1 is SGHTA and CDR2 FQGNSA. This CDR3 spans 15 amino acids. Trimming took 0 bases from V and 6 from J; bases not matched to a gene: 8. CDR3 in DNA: TGTGCCAGCAGCTTAGCTTCCGGGAGGTCAGGCGAGCAGTACTTC. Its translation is CASSLASGRSGEQYF.

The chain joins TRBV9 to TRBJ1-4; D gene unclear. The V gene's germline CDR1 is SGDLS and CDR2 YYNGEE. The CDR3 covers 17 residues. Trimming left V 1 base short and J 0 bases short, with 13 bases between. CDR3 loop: CASSVNWADATNEKLFF. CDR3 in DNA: TGTGCCAGCAGCGTAAATTGGGCAGATGCAACTAATGAAAAACTGTTTTTT.